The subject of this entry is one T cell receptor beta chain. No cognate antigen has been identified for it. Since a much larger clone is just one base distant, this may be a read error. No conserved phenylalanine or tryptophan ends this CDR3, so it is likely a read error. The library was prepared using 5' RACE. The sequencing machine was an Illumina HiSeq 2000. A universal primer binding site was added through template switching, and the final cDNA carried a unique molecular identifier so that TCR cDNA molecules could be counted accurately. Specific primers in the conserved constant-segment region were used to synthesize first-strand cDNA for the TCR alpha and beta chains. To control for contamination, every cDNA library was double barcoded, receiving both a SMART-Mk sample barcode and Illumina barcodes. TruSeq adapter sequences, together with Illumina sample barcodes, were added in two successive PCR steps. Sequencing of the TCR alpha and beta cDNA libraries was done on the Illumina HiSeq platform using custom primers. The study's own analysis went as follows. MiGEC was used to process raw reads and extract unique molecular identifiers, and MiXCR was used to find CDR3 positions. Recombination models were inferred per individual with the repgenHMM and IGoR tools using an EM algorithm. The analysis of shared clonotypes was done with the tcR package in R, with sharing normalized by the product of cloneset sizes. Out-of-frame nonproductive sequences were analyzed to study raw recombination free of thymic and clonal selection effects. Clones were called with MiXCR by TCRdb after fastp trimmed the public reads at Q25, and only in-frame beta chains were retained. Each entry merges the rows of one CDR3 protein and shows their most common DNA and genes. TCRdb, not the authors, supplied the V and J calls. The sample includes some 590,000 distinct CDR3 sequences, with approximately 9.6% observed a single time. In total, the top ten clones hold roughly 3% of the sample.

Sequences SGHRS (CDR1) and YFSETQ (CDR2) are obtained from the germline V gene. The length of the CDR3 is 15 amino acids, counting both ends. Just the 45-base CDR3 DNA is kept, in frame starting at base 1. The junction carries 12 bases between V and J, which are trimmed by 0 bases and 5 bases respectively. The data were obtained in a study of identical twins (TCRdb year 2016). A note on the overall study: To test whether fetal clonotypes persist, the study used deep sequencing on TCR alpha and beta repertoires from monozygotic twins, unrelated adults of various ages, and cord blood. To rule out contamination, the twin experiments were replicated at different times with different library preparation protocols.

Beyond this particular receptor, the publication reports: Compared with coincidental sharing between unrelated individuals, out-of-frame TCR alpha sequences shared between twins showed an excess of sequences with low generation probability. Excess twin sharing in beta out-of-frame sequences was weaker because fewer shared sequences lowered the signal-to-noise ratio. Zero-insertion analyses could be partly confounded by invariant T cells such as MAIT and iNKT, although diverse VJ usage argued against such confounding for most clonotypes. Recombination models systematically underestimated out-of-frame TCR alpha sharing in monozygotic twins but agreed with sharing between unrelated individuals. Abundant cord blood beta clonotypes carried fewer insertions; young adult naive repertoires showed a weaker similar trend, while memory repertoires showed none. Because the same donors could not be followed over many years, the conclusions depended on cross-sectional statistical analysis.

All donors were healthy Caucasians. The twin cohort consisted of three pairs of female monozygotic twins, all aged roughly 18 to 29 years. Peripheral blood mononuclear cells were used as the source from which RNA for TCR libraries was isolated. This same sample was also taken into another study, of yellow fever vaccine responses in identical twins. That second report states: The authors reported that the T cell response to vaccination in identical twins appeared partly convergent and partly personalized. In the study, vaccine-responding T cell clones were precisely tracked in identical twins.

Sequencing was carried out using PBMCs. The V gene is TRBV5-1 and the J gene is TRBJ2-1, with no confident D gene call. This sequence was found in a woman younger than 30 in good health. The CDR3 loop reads CASSLAVSRNNEQFS. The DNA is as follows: TGCGCCAGCAGCTTGGCCGTGAGCAGAAACAATGAGCAGTTCTCC.